Detailed here is one TCR beta chain. In the authors' methods: Estimated nucleated cell counts came from reference gene primer amplification. Generated by immunoSEQ multiplex PCR, the TCRdb table keeps only in-frame clones and is missing some. The V and J calls and clone size come from that table; D and trimming were worked out from the DNA. The data contain more than 95,000 clones, 90% of them seen just once; the ten biggest clones take up under 2%. The data belong to a study of blood T cell repertoires in COVID-19. Overall study context: Both acute and convalescent COVID-19 samples were obtained from the United States, Italy and Spain. In each case, the material was cDNA or gDNA derived from T cells, B-cell-depleted T cells, or PBMCs.

V lost 0 bases and J 3 bases, leaving 9 bases between the germline ends. The CDR3 extends over 13 amino acids. Germline V gene sequence: CDR1 GTSNPN, CDR2 SVGIG (reference sequence). This clonotype was obtained from a human donor with active COVID-19. The donor label of this sample is uncertain. The gene calls are TRBV30 and TRBJ2-7; maybe TRBD2 (6 bases). The sequencing input was peripheral blood. Here the CDR3 reads CAWSVGGIYEQYF. CDR3 coding DNA: TGTGCCTGGAGTGTTGGAGGGATCTACGAGCAGTACTTC.